These 3 T cell receptor beta chains share one sample of origin, sequenced in a study of blood T cell repertoires in COVID-19. The table came from immunoSEQ multiplex PCR; TCRdb's copy has only in-frame clones and leaves some out. The sample consists of around 250,000 clones, roughly nine tenths of them appearing once. Sequenced input: peripheral blood. These receptors originate from a woman aged 35 to 49 who had recovered from COVID-19.

This chain connects TRBV12-5 to TRBJ2-3; 7 positions agree with TRBD1. The CDR3 runs to 16 residues. Germline V gene data show CDR1 as LGHNT and CDR2 as FRNRAP. With V trimmed by 5 bases and J by 0 bases, 8 bases remained unmatched. The CDR3 sequence: CASGLGTEASTDTQYF. DNA of the CDR3: TGTGCTAGTGGTCTAGGGACAGAGGCTAGCACAGATACGCAGTATTTT.

The V gene is TRBV4-3, the J gene TRBJ2-3, with 11 bases aligning to TRBD2. Germline V CDR1 and CDR2: LGHNA, YSLEER. V lost 1 base to trimming and J lost 4 bases; unmatched junction nucleotides: 1. This CDR3 is 15 amino acids long. CDR3 sequence: CASSQGLAGSDTQYF. The CDR3 DNA is TGCGCCAGCAGCCAAGGACTAGCGGGGTCAGATACGCAGTATTTT.

In this sample, this clone turned up once. The V and J genes are TRBV12-3 or TRBV12-4 and TRBJ1-1; D unclear. This CDR3 has 12 amino acids. V was pared by 3 bases and J by 3 bases, with 5 bases between. The CDR3 DNA follows: TGTGCCAGCAGTTTCATGTACACTGAAGCTTTCTTT. Translated: CASSFMYTEAFF.